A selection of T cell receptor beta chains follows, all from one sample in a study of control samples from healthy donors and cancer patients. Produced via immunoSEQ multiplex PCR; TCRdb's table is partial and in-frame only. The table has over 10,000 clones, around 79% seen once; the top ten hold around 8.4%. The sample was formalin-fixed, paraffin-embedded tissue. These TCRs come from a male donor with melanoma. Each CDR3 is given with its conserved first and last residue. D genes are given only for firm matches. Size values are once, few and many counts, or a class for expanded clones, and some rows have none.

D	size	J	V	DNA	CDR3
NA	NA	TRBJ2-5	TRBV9	TGTGCCAGCAGCGTAGCCGGATGGGGAGAGACCCAGTACTTC	CASSVAGWGETQYF
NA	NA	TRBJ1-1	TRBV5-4	TGTGCCAGCAGCTTGAGGAATGGGGGCATCACTAAAGCTTTCTTT	CASSLRNGGITKAFF
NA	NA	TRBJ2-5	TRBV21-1	TGTGCCAGCAGCAAAGGTAAGGAGAGAGAGACCCAGTACTTC	CASSKGKERETQYF
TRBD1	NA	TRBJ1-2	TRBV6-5	TGTGCCAGCGGGACAGCTAACTATGGCTACACCTTC	CASGTANYGYTF
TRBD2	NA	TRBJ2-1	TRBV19	TGTGCCAGTTCGCGGGGGAGTAATGAGCAGTTCTTC	CASSRGSNEQFF
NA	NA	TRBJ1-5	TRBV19	TGTGCCAGTAGTACCCTAGGGACGGCTTACAATCAGCCCCAGCATTTT	CASSTLGTAYNQPQHF
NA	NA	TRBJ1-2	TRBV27	TGTGCCAGCAGTTTTGGCTTTGGTAACTATGGCTACACCTTC	CASSFGFGNYGYTF
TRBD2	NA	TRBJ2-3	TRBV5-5	TGTGCCAGCAGCCTGACCCTAGCGGGGGGGCCGATGAATACGCAGTATTTT	CASSLTLAGGPMNTQYF
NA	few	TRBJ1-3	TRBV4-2	TGTGCCAGCAGCCAAGAACCGGGTTTCGGAAACACCATATATTTT	CASSQEPGFGNTIYF
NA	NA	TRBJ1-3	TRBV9	TGTGCCAGCAGCCCCGAGACCGTGCCCTCTGGAAACACCATATATTTT	CASSPETVPSGNTIYF
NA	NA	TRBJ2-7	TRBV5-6	TGTGCCAGCAGCTTGGCGGGGGTTACCTCCTACGAGCAGTACTTC	CASSLAGVTSYEQYF
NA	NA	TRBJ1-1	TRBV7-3	TGTGCCAGCAGCTATCAGGGTAGGACTGAAGCTTTCTTT	CASSYQGRTEAFF
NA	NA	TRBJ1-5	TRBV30	TGTGCCTGGAGTGTACAGGGACATAATCAGCCCCAGCATTTT	CAWSVQGHNQPQHF
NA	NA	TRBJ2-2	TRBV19	TGTGCCAGTAGTAGACTAAACAGTCACGGGGAGCTGTTTTTT	CASSRLNSHGELFF
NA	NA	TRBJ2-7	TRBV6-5	TGTGCCAGCAGTCAACTGAGAAGCTCCTACGAGCAGTACTTC	CASSQLRSSYEQYF
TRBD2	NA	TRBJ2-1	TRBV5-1	TGCGCCAGCAGCTTGCGGACTAGCGGGGGGCCGGAGCAGTTCTTC	CASSLRTSGGPEQFF
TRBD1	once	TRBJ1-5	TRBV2	TGTGCCAGCAGCGGGGGGACAGGGGGAAATCAGCCCCAGCATTTT	CASSGGTGGNQPQHF
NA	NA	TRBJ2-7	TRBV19	TGTGCCAGTAAATCGGTGGAGGCAGGTAAAACCTACGAGCAGTACTTC	CASKSVEAGKTYEQYF
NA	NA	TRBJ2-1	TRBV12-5	TGTGCTAGTGGGGTACAGGGATACAATGAGCAGTTCTTC	CASGVQGYNEQFF
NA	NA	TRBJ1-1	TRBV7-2	TGTGCCAGCAGCTTATCTGGTTACACTGAAGCTTTCTTT	CASSLSGYTEAFF
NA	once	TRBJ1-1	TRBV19	TGTGCCAGCCGACCCCCCGGAGGGTCGGTCACTGAAGCTTTCTTT	CASRPPGGSVTEAFF
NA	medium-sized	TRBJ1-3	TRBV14	TGTGCCAGCAGCCAAGGGTCAGATCGGAAACACACCATATATTTT	CASSQGSDRKHTIYF
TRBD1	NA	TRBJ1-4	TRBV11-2	TGTGCCAGCAGCCGATCGACAGGGACATCAACTAATGAAAAACTGTTTTTT	CASSRSTGTSTNEKLFF
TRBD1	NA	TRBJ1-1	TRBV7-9	TGTGCCAGCAGCGCTTTGATACAGTGGACAGGGGCCACTGAAGCTTTCTTT	CASSALIQWTGATEAFF
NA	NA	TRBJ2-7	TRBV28	TGTGCCAGCAGCTACCAGCTCGGGCAGTACTTC	CASSYQLGQYF
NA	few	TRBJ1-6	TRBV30	TGTGCCTGGAGACCCCTTAATTCACCCCTCCACTTT	CAWRPLNSPLHF
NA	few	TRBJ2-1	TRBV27	TGTGCCAGCAGTTTATCGATATGGGGCGCTCGGGGCCCCACCCTCTTCTCCAATGAGCAGTTCTTC	CASSLSIWGARGPTLFSNEQFF
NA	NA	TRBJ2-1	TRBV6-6	TGTGCCACCCACCGGGGTAGTAGCTCCTACAATGAGCAGTTCTTC	CATHRGSSSYNEQFF
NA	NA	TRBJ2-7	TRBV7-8	TGTGCCAGCAGGGGAGGACAGCTCGAGCAGTACTTC	CASRGGQLEQYF
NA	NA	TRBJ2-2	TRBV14	TGTGCCAGCAGCCAAGCTAGCCAAACCGGGGAGCTGTTTTTT	CASSQASQTGELFF
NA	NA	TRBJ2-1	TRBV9	TGTGCCAGCAGCGTAGGGGGGGTATCTGCGAATGAGCAGTTCTTC	CASSVGGVSANEQFF
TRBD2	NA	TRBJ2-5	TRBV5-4	TGTGCCAGCAGCTTGGAACTAGCGGTCCACCGGGGGGAGACCCAGTACTTC	CASSLELAVHRGETQYF
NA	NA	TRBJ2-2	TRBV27	TGTGCCAGCAGGCTAGGGGGTCACCGTGACTTTATCGGGGAGCTGTTTTTT	CASRLGGHRDFIGELFF
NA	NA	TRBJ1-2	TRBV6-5	TGTGCCAGCAGTTACACGAAATTAAGGGGTGATGGCTACACCTTC	CASSYTKLRGDGYTF
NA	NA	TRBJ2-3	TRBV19	TGTGCCAGTAGTCAGGGCGTCGGAGATACGCAGTATTTT	CASSQGVGDTQYF
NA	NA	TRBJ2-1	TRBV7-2	TGTGCCAGCAGCCCTACCCCGACCCCGCGTGGTGAGCAGTTCTTC	CASSPTPTPRGEQFF
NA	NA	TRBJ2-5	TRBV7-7	TGTGCCAGCAGCGAATCCGGGGCAGGCCCCCGGGAGACCCAGTACTTC	CASSESGAGPRETQYF
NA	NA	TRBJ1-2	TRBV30	TGTGCCTGGAAGCCGGGGGGCTATGGCTACACCTTC	CAWKPGGYGYTF
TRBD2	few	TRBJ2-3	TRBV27	TGTGCCAGCAGTTTTCGACTAGCCTACACAGATACGCAGTATTTT	CASSFRLAYTDTQYF
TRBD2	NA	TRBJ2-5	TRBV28	TGTGCCAGCAGTGCCCCGACTAGCGGGGTAACCCAGTACTTC	CASSAPTSGVTQYF
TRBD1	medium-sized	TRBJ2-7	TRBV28	TGTGCCAGCAGTGTACAGGGGACCAACTACGAGCAGTACTTC	CASSVQGTNYEQYF
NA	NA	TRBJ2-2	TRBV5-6	TGTGCCAGCAGCTTAATAAGTGGGACCACCGGGGAGCTGTTTTTT	CASSLISGTTGELFF
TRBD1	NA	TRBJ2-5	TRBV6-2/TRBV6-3	TGTGCCAGCAGCCGATCCGGGACAGGGAAAGAGACCCAGTACTTC	CASSRSGTGKETQYF
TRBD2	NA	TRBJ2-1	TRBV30	TGTGCCTGGGAAGGGACTAGCGGGAAATACAATGAGCAGTTCTTC	CAWEGTSGKYNEQFF
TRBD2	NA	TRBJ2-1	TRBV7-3	TGTGCCAGCAGCTTAGCGAGTTCGACTAGCGGAAATGAGCAGTTCTTC	CASSLASSTSGNEQFF
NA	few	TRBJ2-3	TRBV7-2	TGTGCCAGCAGCTCCCCCGGGGCAGATACGCAGTATTTT	CASSSPGADTQYF
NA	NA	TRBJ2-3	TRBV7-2	TGTGCCAGCAGCTTCCGGAGGGGGAATTTGCATACGCAGTATTTT	CASSFRRGNLHTQYF
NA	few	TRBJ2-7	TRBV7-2	TGTGCCAGCAGCTTCCGACCCAACTACGAGCAGTACTTC	CASSFRPNYEQYF
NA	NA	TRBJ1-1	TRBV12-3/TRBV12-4	TGTGCCAGCATGGAGAATGAAGCTTTCTTT	CASMENEAFF
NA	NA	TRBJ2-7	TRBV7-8	TGTGCCAGCAGCTTGAGTACAGGGATGACCTACGAGCAGTACTTC	CASSLSTGMTYEQYF
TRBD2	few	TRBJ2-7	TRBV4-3	TGCGCCAGCAGCCAAGGACTAGCGGGGCTCAGATACTTC	CASSQGLAGLRYF
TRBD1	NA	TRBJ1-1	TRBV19	TGTGCCAGTAGTGCCGGACAGGGGGCAAATGAAGCTTTCTTT	CASSAGQGANEAFF
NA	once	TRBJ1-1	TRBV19	TGTGCCAGTACCCAGGAGCAGAACACTGAAGCTTTCTTT	CASTQEQNTEAFF
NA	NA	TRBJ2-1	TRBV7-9	TGTGCCAGCAGCTTACACGCCGGGGGAAATGAGCAGTTCTTC	CASSLHAGGNEQFF